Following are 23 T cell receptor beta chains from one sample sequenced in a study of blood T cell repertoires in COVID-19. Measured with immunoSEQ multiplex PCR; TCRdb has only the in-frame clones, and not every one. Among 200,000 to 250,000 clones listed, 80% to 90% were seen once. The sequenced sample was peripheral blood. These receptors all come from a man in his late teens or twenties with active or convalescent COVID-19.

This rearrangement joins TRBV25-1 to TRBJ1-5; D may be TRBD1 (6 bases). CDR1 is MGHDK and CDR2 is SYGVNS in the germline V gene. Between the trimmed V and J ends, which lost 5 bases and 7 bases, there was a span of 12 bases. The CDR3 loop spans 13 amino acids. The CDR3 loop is CASSQGPLQPQHF. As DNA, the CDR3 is TGTGCCAGCAGTCAGGGGCCTTTGCAGCCCCAGCATTTT.

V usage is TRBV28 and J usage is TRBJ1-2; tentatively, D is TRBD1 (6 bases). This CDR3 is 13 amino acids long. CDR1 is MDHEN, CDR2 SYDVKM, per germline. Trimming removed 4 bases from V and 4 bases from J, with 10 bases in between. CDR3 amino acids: CASSYRAGYGYTF. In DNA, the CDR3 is TGTGCCAGCAGTTACAGGGCCGGCTATGGCTACACCTTC.

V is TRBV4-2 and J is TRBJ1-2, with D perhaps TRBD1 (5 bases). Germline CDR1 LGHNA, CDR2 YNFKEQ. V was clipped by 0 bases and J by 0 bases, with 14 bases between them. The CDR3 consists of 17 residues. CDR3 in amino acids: CASSQEGGSGPNYGYTF. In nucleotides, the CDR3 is TGTGCCAGCAGCCAAGAGGGTGGGTCAGGGCCTAACTATGGCTACACCTTC.

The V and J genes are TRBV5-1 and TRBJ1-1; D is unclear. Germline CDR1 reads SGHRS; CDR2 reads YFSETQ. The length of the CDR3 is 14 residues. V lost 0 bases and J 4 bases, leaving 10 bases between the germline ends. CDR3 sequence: CASSLGAAGTEAFF. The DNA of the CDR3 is TGCGCCAGCAGCTTGGGGGCGGCGGGCACTGAAGCTTTCTTT.

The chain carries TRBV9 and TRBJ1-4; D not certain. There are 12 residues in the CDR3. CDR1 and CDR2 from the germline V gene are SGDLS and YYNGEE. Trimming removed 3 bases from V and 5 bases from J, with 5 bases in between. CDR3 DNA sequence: TGTGCCAGCAGCGGAGTAAATGAAAAACTGTTTTTT. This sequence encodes CASSGVNEKLFF.

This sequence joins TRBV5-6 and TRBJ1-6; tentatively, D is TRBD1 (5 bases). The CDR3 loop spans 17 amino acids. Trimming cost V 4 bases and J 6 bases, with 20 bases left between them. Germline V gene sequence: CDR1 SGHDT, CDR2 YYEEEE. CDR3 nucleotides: TGTGCCAGCAGCCTAGGTCTGGTTCCAGGGCCTAATTCACCCCTCCACTTT. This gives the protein CASSLGLVPGPNSPLHF.

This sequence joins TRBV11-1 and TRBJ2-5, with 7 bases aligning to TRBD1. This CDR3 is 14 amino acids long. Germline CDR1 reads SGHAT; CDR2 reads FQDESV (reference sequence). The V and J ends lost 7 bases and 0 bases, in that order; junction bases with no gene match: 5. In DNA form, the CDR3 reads TGTGCCAGCAACCTACAGGGGTACCAAGAGACCCAGTACTTC. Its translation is CASNLQGYQETQYF. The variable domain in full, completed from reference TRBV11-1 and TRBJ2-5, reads EAEVAQSPRYKITEKSQAVAFWCDPISGHATLYWYRQILGQGPELLVQFQDESVVDDSQLPKDRFSAERLKGVDSTLKIQPAELGDSAMYLCASNLQGYQETQYFGPGTRLLVL.

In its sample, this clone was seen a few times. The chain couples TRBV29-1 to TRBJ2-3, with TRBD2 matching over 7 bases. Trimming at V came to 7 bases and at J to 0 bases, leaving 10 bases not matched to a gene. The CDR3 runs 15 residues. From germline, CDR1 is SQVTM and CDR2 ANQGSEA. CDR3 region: CSAARASGSTDTQYF. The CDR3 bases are TGCAGCGCCGCAAGGGCTAGCGGTAGCACAGATACGCAGTATTTT.

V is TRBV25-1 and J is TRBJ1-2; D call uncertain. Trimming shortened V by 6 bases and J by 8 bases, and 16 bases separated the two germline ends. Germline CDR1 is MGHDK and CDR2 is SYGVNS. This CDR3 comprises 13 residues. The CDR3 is CASRRELIGGYTF. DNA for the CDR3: TGTGCCAGCAGGCGGGAACTAATCGGGGGCTACACCTTC.

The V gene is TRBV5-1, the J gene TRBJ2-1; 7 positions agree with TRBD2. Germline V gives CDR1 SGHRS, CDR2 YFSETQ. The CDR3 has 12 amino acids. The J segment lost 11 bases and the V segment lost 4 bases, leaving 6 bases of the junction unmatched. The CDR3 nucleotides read TGCGCCAGCAGCCCCGGGGGGACTCAGCAGTTCTTC. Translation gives CASSPGGTQQFF. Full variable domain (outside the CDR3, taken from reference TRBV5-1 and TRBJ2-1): KAGVTQTPRYLIKTRGQQVTLSCSPISGHRSVSWYQQTPGQGLQFLFEYFSETQRNKGNFPGRFSGRQFSNSRSEMNVSTLELGDSALYLCASSPGGTQQFFGPGTRLTVL.

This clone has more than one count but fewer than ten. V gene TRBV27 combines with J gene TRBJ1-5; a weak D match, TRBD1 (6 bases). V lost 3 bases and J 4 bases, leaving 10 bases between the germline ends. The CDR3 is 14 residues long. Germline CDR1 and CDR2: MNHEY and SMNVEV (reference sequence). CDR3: CASSLDSLNQPQHF. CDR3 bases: TGTGCCAGCAGTTTGGACAGCCTGAATCAGCCCCAGCATTTT.

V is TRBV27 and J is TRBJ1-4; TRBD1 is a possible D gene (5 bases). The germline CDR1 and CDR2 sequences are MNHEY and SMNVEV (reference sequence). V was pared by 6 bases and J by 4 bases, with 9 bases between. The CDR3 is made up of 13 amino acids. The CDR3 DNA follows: TGTGCCAGCAGGTCAGGGCTTAATGAAAAACTGTTTTTT. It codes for CASRSGLNEKLFF.

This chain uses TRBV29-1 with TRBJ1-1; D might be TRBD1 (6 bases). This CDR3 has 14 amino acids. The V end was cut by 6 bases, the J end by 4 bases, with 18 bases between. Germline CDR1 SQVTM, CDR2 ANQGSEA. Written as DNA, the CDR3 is TGCAGCGTCGCCGGTGTGGGGGCGGCCACTGAAGCTTTCTTT. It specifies CSVAGVGAATEAFF.

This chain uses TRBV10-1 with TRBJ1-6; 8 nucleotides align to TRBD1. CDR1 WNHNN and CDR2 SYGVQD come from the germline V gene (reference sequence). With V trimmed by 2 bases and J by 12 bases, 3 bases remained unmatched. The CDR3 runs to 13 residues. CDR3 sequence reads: CASSEAGQEPLHF. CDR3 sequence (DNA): TGCGCCAGCAGTGAGGCGGGACAGGAACCCCTCCACTTT.

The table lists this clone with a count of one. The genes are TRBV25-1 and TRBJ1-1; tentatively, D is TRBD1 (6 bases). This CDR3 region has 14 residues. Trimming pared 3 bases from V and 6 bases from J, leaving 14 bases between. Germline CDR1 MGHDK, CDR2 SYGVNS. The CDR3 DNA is TGTGCCAGCAGTGATCCCCACAGGGTTGCTGAAGCTTTCTTT. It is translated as CASSDPHRVAEAFF.

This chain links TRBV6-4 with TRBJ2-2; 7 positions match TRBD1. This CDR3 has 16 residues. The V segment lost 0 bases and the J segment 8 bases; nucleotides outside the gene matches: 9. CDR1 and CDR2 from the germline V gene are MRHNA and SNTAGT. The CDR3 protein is CASSDSRQGRFGELFF. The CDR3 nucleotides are TGTGCCAGCAGTGACTCGAGACAGGGCAGATTTGGGGAGCTGTTTTTT.

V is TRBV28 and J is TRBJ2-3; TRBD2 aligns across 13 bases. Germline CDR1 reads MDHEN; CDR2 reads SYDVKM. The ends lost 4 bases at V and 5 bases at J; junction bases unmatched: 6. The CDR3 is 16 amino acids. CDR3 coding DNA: TGTGCCAGCAGTTCGCGGGGACTAGCGGGACAAGATACGCAGTATTTT. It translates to CASSSRGLAGQDTQYF. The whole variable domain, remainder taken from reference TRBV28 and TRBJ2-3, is DVKVTQSSRYLVKRTGEKVFLECVQDMDHENMFWYRQDPGLGLRLIYFSYDVKMKEKGDIPEGYSVSREKKERFSLILESASTNQTSMYLCASSSRGLAGQDTQYFGPGTRLTVL.

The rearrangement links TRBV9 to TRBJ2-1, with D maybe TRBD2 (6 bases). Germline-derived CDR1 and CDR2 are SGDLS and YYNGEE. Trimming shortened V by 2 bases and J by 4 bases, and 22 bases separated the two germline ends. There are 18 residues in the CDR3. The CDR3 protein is CASSVRDVAVAPYNEQFF. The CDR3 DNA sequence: TGTGCCAGCAGCGTGAGAGACGTAGCGGTCGCCCCATACAATGAGCAGTTCTTC.

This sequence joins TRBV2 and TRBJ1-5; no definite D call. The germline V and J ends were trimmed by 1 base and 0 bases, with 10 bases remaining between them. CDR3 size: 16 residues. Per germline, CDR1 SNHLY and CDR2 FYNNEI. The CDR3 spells CASSEVAGVSNQPQHF. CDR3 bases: TGTGCCAGCAGTGAAGTAGCCGGGGTTAGCAATCAGCCCCAGCATTTT.

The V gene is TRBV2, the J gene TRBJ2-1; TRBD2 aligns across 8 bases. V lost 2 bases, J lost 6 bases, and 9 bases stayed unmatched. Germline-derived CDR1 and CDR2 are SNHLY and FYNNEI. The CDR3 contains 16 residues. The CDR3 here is CASSENSGRGTNEQFF. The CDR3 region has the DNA TGTGCCAGCAGTGAAAACAGCGGGAGAGGGACCAATGAGCAGTTCTTC. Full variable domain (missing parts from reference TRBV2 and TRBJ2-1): EPEVTQTPSHQVTQMGQEVILRCVPISNHLYFYWYRQILGQKVEFLVSFYNNEISEKSEIFDDQFSVERPDGSNFTLKIRSTKLEDSAMYFCASSENSGRGTNEQFFGPGTRLTVL.

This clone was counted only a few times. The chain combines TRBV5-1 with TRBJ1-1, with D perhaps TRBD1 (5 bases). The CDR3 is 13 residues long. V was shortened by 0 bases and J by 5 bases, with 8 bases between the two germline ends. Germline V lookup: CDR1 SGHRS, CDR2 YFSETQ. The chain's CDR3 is CASSLAGNTEAFF. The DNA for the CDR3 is TGCGCCAGCAGCTTGGCAGGGAATACTGAAGCTTTCTTT.

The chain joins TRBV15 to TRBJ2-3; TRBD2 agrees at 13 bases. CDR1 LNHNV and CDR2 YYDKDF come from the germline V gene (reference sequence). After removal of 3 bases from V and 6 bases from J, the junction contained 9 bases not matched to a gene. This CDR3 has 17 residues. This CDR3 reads CATSSRTSGSGMDTQYF. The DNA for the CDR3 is TGTGCCACCAGCAGTAGGACTAGCGGGAGTGGGATGGATACGCAGTATTTT.

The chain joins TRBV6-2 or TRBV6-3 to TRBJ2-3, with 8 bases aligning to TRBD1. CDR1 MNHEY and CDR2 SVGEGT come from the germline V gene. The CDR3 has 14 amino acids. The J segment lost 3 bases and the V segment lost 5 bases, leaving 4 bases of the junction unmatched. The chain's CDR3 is CASSDGQGTDTQYF. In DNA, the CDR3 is TGTGCCAGCAGTGACGGACAGGGAACAGATACGCAGTATTTT.